This T cell receptor beta chain appears in the sequencing data of a study of blood T cell repertoires in COVID-19. Sequencing was performed with immunoSEQ multiplex PCR; in TCRdb, only in-frame clones are kept and a portion is missing. The data show roughly 140,000 clones, roughly 89% seen once. This CDR3 is built from 13 residues. V shed 0 bases and J shed 1 base, with 3 bases lying between them. CDR1 is MNHEY and CDR2 is SMNVEV in the germline V gene (reference sequence). The sequence derives from a woman aged 40 to 49 with acute or convalescent COVID-19. Sample: peripheral blood. The chain uses TRBV27 and TRBJ1-1; D is unclear. This CDR3 reads CASSLSANTEAFF. In DNA form, the CDR3 reads TGTGCCAGCAGTTTATCGGCGAACACTGAAGCTTTCTTT.